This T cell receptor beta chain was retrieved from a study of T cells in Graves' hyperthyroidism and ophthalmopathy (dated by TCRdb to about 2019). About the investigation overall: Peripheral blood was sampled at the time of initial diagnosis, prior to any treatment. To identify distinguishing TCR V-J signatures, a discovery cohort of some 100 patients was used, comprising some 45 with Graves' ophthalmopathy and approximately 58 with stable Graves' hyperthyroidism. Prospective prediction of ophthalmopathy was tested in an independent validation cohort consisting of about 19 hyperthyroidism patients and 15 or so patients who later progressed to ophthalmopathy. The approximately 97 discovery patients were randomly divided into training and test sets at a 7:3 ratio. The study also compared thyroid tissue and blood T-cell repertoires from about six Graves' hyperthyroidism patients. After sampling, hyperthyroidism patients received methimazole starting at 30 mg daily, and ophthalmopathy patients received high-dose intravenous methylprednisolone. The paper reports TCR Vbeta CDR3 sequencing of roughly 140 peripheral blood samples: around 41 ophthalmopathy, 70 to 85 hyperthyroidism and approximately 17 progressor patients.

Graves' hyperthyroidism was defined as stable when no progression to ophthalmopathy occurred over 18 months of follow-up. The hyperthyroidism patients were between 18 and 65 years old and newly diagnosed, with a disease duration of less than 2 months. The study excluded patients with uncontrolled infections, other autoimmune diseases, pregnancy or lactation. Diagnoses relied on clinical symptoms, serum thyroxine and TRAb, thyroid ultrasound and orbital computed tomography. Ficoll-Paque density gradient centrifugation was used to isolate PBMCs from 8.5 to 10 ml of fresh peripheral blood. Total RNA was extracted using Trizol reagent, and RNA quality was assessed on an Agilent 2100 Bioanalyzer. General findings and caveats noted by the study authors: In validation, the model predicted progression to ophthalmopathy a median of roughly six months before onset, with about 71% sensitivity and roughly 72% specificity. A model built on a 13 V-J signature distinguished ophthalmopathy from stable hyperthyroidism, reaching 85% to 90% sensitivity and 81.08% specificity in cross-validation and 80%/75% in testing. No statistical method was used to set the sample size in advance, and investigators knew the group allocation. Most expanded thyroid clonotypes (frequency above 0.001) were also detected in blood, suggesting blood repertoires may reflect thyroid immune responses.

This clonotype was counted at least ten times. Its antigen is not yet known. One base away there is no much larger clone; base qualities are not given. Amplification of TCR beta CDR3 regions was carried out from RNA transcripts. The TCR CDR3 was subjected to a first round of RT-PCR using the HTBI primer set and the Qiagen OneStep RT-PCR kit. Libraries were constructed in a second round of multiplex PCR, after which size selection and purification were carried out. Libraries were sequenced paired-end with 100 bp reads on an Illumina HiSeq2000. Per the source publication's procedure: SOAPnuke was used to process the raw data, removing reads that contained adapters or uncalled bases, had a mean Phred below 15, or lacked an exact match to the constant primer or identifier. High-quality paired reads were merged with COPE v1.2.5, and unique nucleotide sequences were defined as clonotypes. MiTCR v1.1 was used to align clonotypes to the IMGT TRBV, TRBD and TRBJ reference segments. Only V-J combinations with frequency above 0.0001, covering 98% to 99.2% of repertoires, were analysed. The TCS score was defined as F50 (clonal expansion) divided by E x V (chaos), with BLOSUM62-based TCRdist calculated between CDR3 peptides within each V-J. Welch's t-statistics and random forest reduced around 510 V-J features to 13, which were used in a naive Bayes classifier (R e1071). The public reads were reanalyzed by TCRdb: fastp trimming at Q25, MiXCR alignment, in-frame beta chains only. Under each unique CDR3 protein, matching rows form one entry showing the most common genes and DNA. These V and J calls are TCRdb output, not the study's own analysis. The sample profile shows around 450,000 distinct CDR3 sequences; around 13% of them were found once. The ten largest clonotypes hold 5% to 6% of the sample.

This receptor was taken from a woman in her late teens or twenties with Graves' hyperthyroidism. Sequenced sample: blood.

CDR3 sequence: CASSPQGSNEKLFF. The sequenced DNA is TGTGCCAGCAGCCCACAGGGTTCTAATGAAAAACTGTTTTTT. The receptor chain draws on TRBV7-9 and TRBJ1-4; possibly the D gene is TRBD1, per 6 matching bases. The CDR3 sequence holds 14 residues, the cysteine and phenylalanine included. Only CDR3 DNA remains: 42 bases, in frame from the first base. Trimming takes 5 bases from V and 3 bases from J, and the germline ends sit 10 bases apart. From the germline V gene (reference sequence), CDR1 is SEHNR and CDR2 is FQNEAQ.